The rows below give T cell receptor beta chains drawn from one sample of a study of T cells after yellow fever vaccination. TCRdb re-called the 5' RACE reads with MiXCR, one entry per CDR3 protein. The sample shows a few hundred thousand distinct CDR3 sequences, around 3.6% of them seen only once. The sequencing here drew on PBMCs, taken on the day of the yellow fever booster vaccination. The receptors come from a man between 18 and 35 years old who received the YFV17D yellow fever vaccine. CDR3s include the opening cysteine and the closing phenylalanine or tryptophan. D genes are given only for firm matches. Clone size is given for some rows only: seen once, a few or many times, or a class if the clone is expanded.

J	D	size	V	DNA	CDR3
TRBJ1-5	TRBD1	few	TRBV3-1	TGTGCCAGCAGCCGGGGGACAGGGGACTATCAGCCCCAGCATTTT	CASSRGTGDYQPQHF
TRBJ2-1	NA	many	TRBV6-5	TGTGCCAGCAGTTACGGGCCAGCCCACGATGAGCAGTTCTTC	CASSYGPAHDEQFF
TRBJ1-1	TRBD1	many	TRBV4-3	TGCGCCAGCAGCCAAGGGGGACCGGGACAGGGAACCCAAAAAGCTTTCTTT	CASSQGGPGQGTQKAFF
TRBJ2-7	NA	few	TRBV23-1	TGCGCCAGCAGTCAATCGATCCAGGGTCTGAAGCAGTACTTC	CASSQSIQGLKQYF
TRBJ2-1	NA	many	TRBV12-3/TRBV12-4	TGTGCCAGCAGTTTATCCGACGCTGAGCAGTTCTTC	CASSLSDAEQFF
TRBJ2-2	NA	few	TRBV7-2	TGTGCCAGCAGCTTACCTCCTCGTGGAGGAAGCGCCGGGGAGCTGTTTTTT	CASSLPPRGGSAGELFF
TRBJ1-3	TRBD1	few	TRBV5-1	TGCGCCAGCAGCACCGGGACAGGGGAACTCTCTGGAAACACCATATATTTT	CASSTGTGELSGNTIYF
TRBJ2-1	TRBD1	few	TRBV24-1	TGTGCCACCAGTGATTGGGGACAGGGGCGATGGAATGAGCAGTTCTTC	CATSDWGQGRWNEQFF
TRBJ2-5	NA	many	TRBV5-1	TGCGCCAGCAGCTTGGTTGGCAGCGACCAAGAGACCCAGTACTTC	CASSLVGSDQETQYF
TRBJ1-5	NA	NA	TRBV7-2	TGTGCCAGCAGCTTAGCGTCCCTTAGCAATCAGCCCCAGCATTTT	CASSLASLSNQPQHF
TRBJ1-5	TRBD1	NA	TRBV12-3/TRBV12-4	TGTGCCAGCAGTTTCAGGGGGAGTTTCAATCAGCCCCAGCATTTT	CASSFRGSFNQPQHF
TRBJ1-1	NA	many	TRBV3-1	TGTGCCAGCAGCCTGACGGATACTGAAGCTTTCTTT	CASSLTDTEAFF
TRBJ2-7	NA	many	TRBV4-2	TGTGCCAGCAGCCAAGATCGGGGAGACTACGAGCAGTACTTC	CASSQDRGDYEQYF